The 7 T cell receptor beta chains reported below all come from one sample, sequenced in a study of molecular identifiers for immune sequencing clone quantification. Each CDR3 protein is one row after TCRdb ran MiXCR on the PCR reads. This repertoire shows more than 450,000 distinct CDR3 sequences, about a fifth found once; its top ten account for approximately 0.84%. The material sequenced was naive CD8+ T cells from blood, with Jurkat cell RNA spiked in. This sample's subset: FACS-sorted CD8+CD4-CCR7+CD45RA+ naive T cells. These receptors came from a human donor in good health. Some libraries in this study had Jurkat cell RNA spiked in.

This rearrangement joins TRBV20-1 to TRBJ2-3, with D maybe TRBD2 (6 bases). This CDR3 has 13 amino acids. From germline, CDR1 is DFQATT and CDR2 SNEGSKA (reference sequence). V was clipped by 0 bases and J by 4 bases, with 8 bases between them. The CDR3 here is CSARDPGADTQYF. The CDR3 DNA is TGCAGTGCTAGAGATCCGGGGGCAGATACGCAGTATTTT.

The genes are TRBV2 and TRBJ2-1; possibly TRBD1 for D (5 bases). This CDR3 is built from 17 residues. V was trimmed by 6 bases and J by 3 bases, leaving 21 bases between them. CDR1 and CDR2 (germline): SNHLY, FYNNEI. CDR3 sequence reads: CASRRGGQGLGYNEQFF. CDR3 DNA sequence: TGTGCCAGCAGGAGAGGTGGGCAGGGTTTGGGCTACAATGAGCAGTTCTTC. The complete variable domain, with remaining parts taken from reference TRBV2 and TRBJ2-1, reads EPEVTQTPSHQVTQMGQEVILRCVPISNHLYFYWYRQILGQKVEFLVSFYNNEISEKSEIFDDQFSVERPDGSNFTLKIRSTKLEDSAMYFCASRRGGQGLGYNEQFFGPGTRLTVL.

This clonotype was detected many times. The genes are TRBV4-2 and TRBJ1-1, with a tentative D call TRBD1 (5 bases). In germline, CDR1 is LGHNA, CDR2 YNFKEQ. Trimming removed 0 bases at V and 1 base at J, with 12 bases between. The CDR3 contains 16 residues. Written as DNA, the CDR3 is TGTGCCAGCAGCCAAGACGTATGGGACCGGAACACTGAAGCTTTCTTT. This gives the protein CASSQDVWDRNTEAFF.

This clonotype was picked up a small number of times. The V call is TRBV29-1, the J call TRBJ2-7; no clear D gene. There are 13 residues in the CDR3. Germline V gene data show CDR1 as SQVTM and CDR2 as ANQGSEA. Trimming shortened V by 0 bases and J by 6 bases, and 12 bases separated the two germline ends. The CDR3 loop reads CSVEDGPPIEQYF. The CDR3 DNA follows: TGCAGCGTTGAAGATGGACCCCCCATCGAGCAGTACTTC.

The rearrangement joins TRBV2 to TRBJ1-3; possible D gene TRBD1, 6 bases. CDR3 length: 13 amino acids. Germline V gives CDR1 SNHLY, CDR2 FYNNEI. V lost 5 bases and J lost 6, with 11 bases in between. The DNA for the CDR3 is TGTGCCAGCAGTCGGGACACGGAAAACACCATATATTTT. Its translation: CASSRDTENTIYF.

This clonotype was seen more than once but under ten times. The V and J genes are TRBV25-1 and TRBJ2-1, with 10 bases lining up with TRBD2. The CDR3 is 15 amino acids. Germline CDR1 and CDR2: MGHDK and SYGVNS. V was pared by 6 bases and J by 8 bases, with 10 bases of the junction left unmatched. CDR3 protein: CASSLPSGSRDEQFF. As DNA, the CDR3 is TGTGCCAGCAGCCTCCCTAGCGGGAGTAGGGATGAGCAGTTCTTC.

This clonotype was counted at least ten times. This chain joins TRBV28 and TRBJ2-7, with 11 positions matching TRBD2. There are 16 residues in the CDR3. Germline assignment: CDR1 MDHEN and CDR2 SYDVKM. Trimming cost V 3 bases and J 6 bases; bases outside gene matches: 10. The CDR3 DNA follows: TGTGCCAGCAGTTTGGCGATTAGCGGGAGGGAAAGCGAGCAGTACTTC. Its protein is CASSLAISGRESEQYF.